Listed here is a single T cell receptor (beta chain). Other DNA sequences in the sample encode the same CDR3. This CDR3 is built from 13 residues. Losses at the gene ends were 5 bases for V and 4 bases for J; bases not matched to a gene: 4. In germline, CDR1 is MNHEY, CDR2 SVGAGI. The data originate from a study of blood T cell repertoires in COVID-19. On the study more broadly: Samples taken during acute and convalescent COVID-19 were collected in the United States, Italy and Spain.

Per the study methods: Estimated nucleated cell counts came from reference gene primer amplification. This table comes from immunoSEQ multiplex PCR, and its TCRdb copy is limited to in-frame clones, with some not included. V and J calls plus clone size are reproduced from that table; the DNA served to infer D and trimming. The sample consists of roughly 670,000 clones, over 80% of them appearing once. The sequencing input was peripheral blood. The source is a woman in her late teens or twenties with acute or convalescent COVID-19. This chain uses TRBV6-5 with TRBJ1-2; TRBD1 aligns across 7 bases. In DNA form, the CDR3 reads TGTGCCAGCAGTCGACAGGGCCTCTATGGCTACACCTTC. Its protein product is CASSRQGLYGYTF.